This TCR beta chain was profiled in a study of blood T cell repertoires in COVID-19. Study context: Spain, Italy and the United States supplied samples that represented acute and convalescent COVID-19. Sample material is recorded as cDNA or gDNA derived from T cells, B-cell-depleted T cells, or PBMCs.

V lost 3 bases and J lost 4; bases outside the gene matches: 14. Germline V gene data show CDR1 as SEHNR and CDR2 as FQNEAQ (reference sequence). CDR3 size: 17 residues. Only in-frame clones appear in the TCRdb table, and some are missing; sequencing was by immunoSEQ multiplex PCR. There are some 60,000 clones in the sample; over 70% occur only once, and 32% lies in the top ten. This chain joins TRBV7-9 and TRBJ2-7; 8 bases are a match to TRBD1. This receptor was obtained from a human donor in a cohort sampled during active COVID-19. The sequenced material came from peripheral blood. CDR3 in DNA: TGTGCCAGCAGCTTCCCCGGACAGGGCGGTAGGGCTTACGAGCAGTACTTC. Its protein is CASSFPGQGGRAYEQYF.